What follows is one T cell receptor (beta chain) and its context. The antigen is unknown. Sample-barcoded 5' priming and a J-beta primer mix drove a second PCR of roughly 7 to 11 cycles. In TCRdb, the 5' RACE reads were re-called with MiXCR into one record per CDR3 protein. The sample carries more than 650,000 distinct CDR3 sequences, 22% recorded once. This record belongs to a study of blood T cells in healthy people across ages. The CDR3 sequence is 12 residues long. V was pared by 10 bases and J by 3 bases, with 3 bases of the junction left unmatched. Looked up from germline, CDR1 is MNHNY and CDR2 is SVGAGI (reference sequence). Study-level findings and limits: No one knew whether donors had CMV, which possibly confounded expanded clonotype changes. Versus aged donors, long-lived donors had higher diversity and more naive CD4+ cells.

Input material: blood. The source is a man between 65 and 85 years old in good health. The chain is built from TRBV6-6 and TRBJ1-3; 7 bases are a match to TRBD1. This chain's CDR3 is CATRQGGNTIYF. The DNA for the CDR3 is TGTGCCACCAGACAGGGTGGAAACACCATATATTTT.